The 26 T cell receptor beta chains reported below all come from one sample, sequenced in a study of control samples from healthy donors and cancer patients. The table came from immunoSEQ multiplex PCR; TCRdb's copy has only in-frame clones and leaves some out. Of around 140,000 clones listed, about 89% are singletons. Sequencing was carried out using blood. These receptors came from a man aged 18 to 29 in good health.

The chain recombines TRBV18 with TRBJ2-4; perhaps D is TRBD1 or TRBD2 (5 bases each). Germline V gene data show CDR1 as KGHSH and CDR2 as LQKENI. The CDR3 length is 16 residues. V dropped 3 bases and J dropped 1 base, with 13 bases sitting between them. The CDR3 sequence is CASSPLDRGAKNIQYF. The CDR3 nucleotides read TGTGCCAGCTCACCTCTTGACAGAGGGGCCAAAAACATTCAGTACTTC.

The rearrangement links TRBV10-3 to TRBJ1-2; 10 nucleotides line up with TRBD1. This CDR3 has 15 residues. Germline V gene sequence: CDR1 ENHRY, CDR2 SYGVKD. Trimming cost V 3 bases and J 5 bases; bases outside gene matches: 6. The CDR3 loop reads CAISDQDRGYYGYTF. The DNA of the CDR3 is TGTGCCATCAGTGACCAGGACAGGGGGTATTATGGCTACACCTTC.

The rearrangement links TRBV7-8 to TRBJ1-1; no definite D call. This CDR3 is 14 amino acids long. Germline V gene lookup returns CDR1 SGHVS and CDR2 FQNEAQ. V was pared by 4 bases and J by 4 bases, with 13 bases between. CDR3 sequence: CASSYPLGSTEAFF. CDR3 bases: TGTGCCAGCAGCTACCCCCTTGGAAGCACTGAAGCTTTCTTT.

The chain employs TRBV10-2 and TRBJ2-5, with TRBD2 as a possible D gene (5 bases). With 7 bases removed from V and 4 bases from J, the gap between germline ends came to 13 bases. The CDR3 is 13 amino acids. From germline, CDR1 is WSHSY and CDR2 SAAADI. CDR3 sequence reads: CASTGGSGETQYF. The DNA of the CDR3 is TGCGCCAGCACGGGCGGGTCTGGAGAGACCCAGTACTTC.

The chain has TRBV30 and TRBJ2-7; perhaps D is TRBD1 or TRBD2 (5 bases each). CDR1 GTSNPN and CDR2 SVGIG come from the germline V gene (reference sequence). The CDR3 is made up of 12 amino acids. Between the trimmed V and J ends, which lost 0 bases and 5 bases, there was a span of 8 bases. The DNA of the CDR3 is TGTGCCTGGAGTGTGGGGGTAGACGAGCAGTACTTC. Its protein product is CAWSVGVDEQYF.

The chain has TRBV4-2 and TRBJ1-1; D is unresolved. V lost 0 bases and J lost 1, with 9 bases in between. Per the germline V gene, CDR1 is LGHNA and CDR2 is YNFKEQ. The CDR3 is 15 amino acids. The CDR3 reads CASSQERKGNTEAFF. The CDR3 DNA reads as TGTGCCAGCAGCCAAGAGAGAAAAGGGAACACTGAAGCTTTCTTT.

The V call is TRBV4-1, the J call TRBJ1-1, with D possibly matching TRBD1 (6 bases). Germline V CDR1 and CDR2: MGHRA, YSYEKL. The CDR3 extends over 13 amino acids. The ends were cut back, 8 bases at V and 2 bases at J, with 12 bases in the middle. CDR3 residues: CASRGGLNTEAFF. The CDR3 bases are TGCGCCAGCCGGGGGGGGCTCAACACTGAAGCTTTCTTT.

This sequence joins TRBV9 and TRBJ2-1, with D possibly being TRBD2 (7 bases). The germline gives CDR1 SGDLS, CDR2 YYNGEE. CDR3 size: 16 residues. V lost 0 bases to trimming and J lost 0 bases, with 10 bases between them. The CDR3 DNA reads as TGTGCCAGCAGCGTAGTACGGGGGGCCTCCTACAATGAGCAGTTCTTC. Its translation is CASSVVRGASYNEQFF.

The V gene is TRBV5-6, the J gene TRBJ1-5; D gene uncertain. There are 14 residues in the CDR3. The V and J ends lost 3 bases and 6 bases respectively, with 13 bases between them. Looked up from germline, CDR1 is SGHDT and CDR2 is YYEEEE. The CDR3 coding sequence is TGTGCCAGCAGCTACGGTCAGGTATCTCAGCCCCAGCATTTT. Its translation is CASSYGQVSQPQHF.

This chain connects TRBV3-1 (or the pseudogene TRBV3-2) to TRBJ2-2, with D maybe TRBD2 (6 bases). Trimming stripped 4 bases from V and 2 bases from J, with 8 bases between. Germline V gene sequence: CDR1 LGHDT, CDR2 YNNKEL (reference sequence). The CDR3 covers 14 residues. This CDR3 reads CASSPGGNTGELFF. The CDR3 region has the DNA TGTGCCAGCAGCCCCGGGGGAAACACCGGGGAGCTGTTTTTT.

This chain connects TRBV7-8 to TRBJ2-7; D possibly corresponds to TRBD1 (6 bases). Germline CDR1 reads SGHVS; CDR2 reads FQNEAQ. V was shortened by 6 bases and J by 1 base, with 13 bases between the two germline ends. The CDR3 is 14 residues long. The CDR3 region is CASSRPDSSYEQYF. In DNA, the CDR3 is TGTGCCAGCAGTCGACCGGACAGTTCCTACGAGCAGTACTTC.

The chain carries TRBV18 and TRBJ2-5; TRBD1 is a possible D gene (5 bases). V lost 8 bases to trimming and J lost 4 bases, with 20 bases between them. The CDR3 is made up of 15 amino acids. CDR1 is KGHSH and CDR2 is LQKENI in the germline V gene. CDR3: CASTQVQGRTETQYF. CDR3 in DNA: TGTGCCAGCACCCAGGTCCAGGGTAGGACAGAGACCCAGTACTTC.

V usage is TRBV5-1 and J usage is TRBJ1-4, with TRBD1 matching 7 bases. The CDR3 contains 17 residues. Per germline, CDR1 SGHRS and CDR2 YFSETQ. The V segment lost 0 bases and the J segment 0 bases; nucleotides outside the gene matches: 5. The CDR3 DNA reads TGCGCCAGCAGCTTGGGGACAGGCCATGCAACTAATGAAAAACTGTTTTTT. It encodes CASSLGTGHATNEKLFF. Drawing the rest from reference TRBV5-1 and TRBJ1-4, the complete variable domain is KAGVTQTPRYLIKTRGQQVTLSCSPISGHRSVSWYQQTPGQGLQFLFEYFSETQRNKGNFPGRFSGRQFSNSRSEMNVSTLELGDSALYLCASSLGTGHATNEKLFFGSGTQLSVL.

V and J are TRBV6-2 or TRBV6-3 and TRBJ2-6; the D is unclear. Trimming removed 4 bases at V and 3 bases at J, with 7 bases between. This CDR3 region has 14 residues. Germline V gene sequence: CDR1 MNHEY, CDR2 SVGEGT. CDR3: CASSSALGANVLTF. As DNA, the CDR3 is TGTGCCAGCAGTTCTGCGCTTGGGGCCAACGTCCTGACTTTC.

This chain joins TRBV4-1 and TRBJ2-5, with D perhaps TRBD2 (5 bases). This CDR3 contains 15 residues. Deletions cut 5 bases from V and 4 bases from J, with 17 bases between. Germline loops: CDR1 MGHRA, CDR2 YSYEKL. The CDR3 region is CASSALPGKGETQYF. The CDR3 region has the DNA TGCGCCAGCAGCGCCCTCCCGGGGAAGGGAGAGACCCAGTACTTC.

This chain links TRBV6-5 with TRBJ2-2; 9 bases fit TRBD2. Germline assignment: CDR1 MNHEY and CDR2 SVGAGI. CDR3 length: 15 residues. Losses at the gene ends were 5 bases for V and 8 bases for J; bases not matched to a gene: 9. The CDR3 loop is CASSPLARGGGELFF. The CDR3 nucleotides read TGTGCCAGCAGTCCTCTAGCGCGGGGGGGAGGGGAGCTGTTTTTT.

The gene calls are TRBV12-3 or TRBV12-4 and TRBJ2-3; 7 bases map to TRBD2. This CDR3 has 12 residues. The junction had 8 bases not matched to a gene; V was cut back by 7 bases and J by 10 bases. CDR3 nucleotide sequence: TGTGCCAGCACCACCGGGACTAAAGCGCAGTATTTT. It is translated as CASTTGTKAQYF.

This sequence joins TRBV7-3 and TRBJ1-5; possibly TRBD1 for D (5 bases). Germline CDR1 and CDR2: SGHTA and FQGTGA. The CDR3 runs to 13 residues. V dropped 4 bases and J dropped 5 bases, with 9 bases sitting between them. The CDR3: CASSSTRDQPQHF. As DNA, the CDR3 is TGTGCCAGCAGCTCTACCAGGGATCAGCCCCAGCATTTT.

The chain employs TRBV4-3 and TRBJ2-1; 7 bases are shared with TRBD2. The V segment lost 0 bases and the J segment 7 bases; nucleotides outside the gene matches: 6. The CDR3 length is 15 residues. The germline V gene has CDR1 LGHNA and CDR2 YSLEER. CDR3 in amino acids: CASSQEDGGRNEQFF. DNA of the CDR3: TGCGCCAGCAGCCAAGAGGACGGGGGGAGGAATGAGCAGTTCTTC.

DNA of the CDR3: TGTGCCATCAGTGAGTCAGCAGGGGCCGGGCAGCCCCAGCATTTT. It codes for CAISESAGAGQPQHF. The rearrangement uses TRBV10-3 and TRBJ1-5; maybe TRBD1 (6 bases). Trimming shortened V by 0 bases and J by 7 bases, and 13 bases separated the two germline ends. Germline loops: CDR1 ENHRY, CDR2 SYGVKD. This CDR3 spans 15 amino acids.

The DNA for the CDR3 is TGTGCCATCAGTGATGACAGGGTGGAGACAGATACGCAGTATTTT. This codes for CAISDDRVETDTQYF. This chain uses TRBV10-3 with TRBJ2-3, with 7 positions matching TRBD1. The V segment lost 3 bases and the J segment 3 bases; nucleotides outside the gene matches: 6. Germline assignment: CDR1 ENHRY and CDR2 SYGVKD. The CDR3 is 15 residues long.

The V gene is TRBV7-3, the J gene TRBJ2-1, with TRBD1 as a possible D gene (6 bases). Germline CDR1 is SGHTA and CDR2 is FQGTGA. V was pared by 4 bases and J by 1 base, with 11 bases between. The CDR3 spans 15 residues. CDR3 nucleotide sequence: TGTGCCAGCAGCTATACGAGGGGGTCCTACAATGAGCAGTTCTTC. This sequence encodes CASSYTRGSYNEQFF.

This chain uses TRBV7-2 with TRBJ2-3, with 11 nucleotides matching TRBD2. Germline-derived CDR1 and CDR2 are SGHTA and FQGNSA. Germline trimming cut 3 bases from V and 2 bases from J; bases unmatched to any gene: 7. The CDR3 runs 17 residues. The CDR3: CASSFSSGGTITDTQYF. The CDR3 bases are TGTGCCAGCAGCTTCTCTAGCGGGGGGACGATCACAGATACGCAGTATTTT. Drawing the rest from reference TRBV7-2 and TRBJ2-3, the complete variable domain is GAGVSQSPSNKVTEKGKDVELRCDPISGHTALYWYRQSLGQGLEFLIYFQGNSAPDKSGLPSDRFSAERTGGSVSTLTIQRTQQEDSAVYLCASSFSSGGTITDTQYFGPGTRLTVL.

The CDR3 nucleotides are TGCGCCAGCAGCGCAACGAGAGGGGGCTTGTCTTCACCCCTCCACTTT. Protein: CASSATRGGLSSPLHF. The rearrangement links TRBV4-3 to TRBJ1-6; 7 bases fit TRBD1. Per the germline V gene, CDR1 is LGHNA and CDR2 is YSLEER. This CDR3 has 16 residues. With 5 bases clipped from V and 9 bases from J, the junction kept 13 bases outside the gene matches.

This clone was seen just once. The V call is TRBV19, the J call TRBJ1-5; 10 positions agree with TRBD1. This CDR3 is 17 amino acids long. Germline trimming cut 6 bases from V and 0 bases from J; bases unmatched to any gene: 8. The germline CDR1 and CDR2 sequences are LNHDA and SQIVND (reference sequence). The CDR3, as DNA: TGTGCCAGTAGCCAGGACAGGGGGAGATATAGCAATCAGCCCCAGCATTTT. Translating it yields CASSQDRGRYSNQPQHF.

This clone was detected once. The genes are TRBV7-5 and TRBJ2-3; no check of the table's D call, TRBD1, against the DNA was made. TRBV7-5 is assigned pseudogene status. The CDR3 spans 17 residues. The CDR3 region is CVRSSPGQGSVGHTQYF. In DNA form, the CDR3 reads TGTGTCAGAAGCTCTCCGGGACAGGGGAGTGTGGGGCATACGCAGTATTTT.